The entry below gives a single T cell receptor beta chain sequence along with its context. Enrolled during active infection, Seattle patients were then followed longitudinally. Per the study methods: The authors estimated nucleated cell counts from reference gene primer amplification. The assay was immunoSEQ multiplex PCR, and TCRdb's table has in-frame clones only and misses some. For V, J and clone size, that table is used; D and trimming come from the DNA. In the table there are about 370,000 clones, roughly 90% of which are singletons. The source of the sample is a study of blood T cell repertoires in COVID-19. Overall study: There were acute and convalescent COVID-19 samples, and they came from the United States, Italy and Spain. PBMCs, B-cell-depleted T cells, or T cells provided the cDNA or gDNA that made up the material.

The CDR3 spans 12 residues. Germline values: CDR1 WNHNN, CDR2 SYGVQD (reference sequence). Trimming left V 3 bases short and J 3 bases short, with 5 bases between. This sequence joins TRBV10-1 and TRBJ2-5; unclear D gene. The specimen was peripheral blood. The origin of this receptor is a woman in her 30s with COVID-19, enrolled during active disease. The CDR3 here is CASSDDKETQYF. CDR3 bases: TGCGCCAGCAGTGATGACAAAGAGACCCAGTACTTC.